This record covers a single T cell receptor (beta chain). This entry is derived from a study of blood T cell repertoires in COVID-19. About the study: The United States, Italy and Spain supplied acute and convalescent COVID-19 samples.

Assay: immunoSEQ multiplex PCR; the TCRdb copy retains only in-frame clones and omits some. The data show 90,000 to 110,000 clones, with 75% to 90% seen just once and 15% to 20% held by the top ten. The V gene lost 3 bases and the J gene lost 5 bases, with 10 bases spanning the gap. This CDR3 contains 14 residues. CDR1 and CDR2 (germline): LNHDA, SQIVND (reference sequence). The sample taken for sequencing was peripheral blood. The sequence was obtained from a woman aged 55-70 years with acute or convalescent COVID-19. This chain links TRBV19 with TRBJ1-4; no definite D call. Here the CDR3 DNA reads TGTGCCAGTAGTATGTTAGCGCTGAATGAAAAACTGTTTTTT. Residues: CASSMLALNEKLFF.